The source of this T cell receptor beta chain is a study of CD8 T cells in Susac syndrome. After extraction with the RNeasy kit, 0.5 to 1 ug of the RNA was reverse transcribed using random hexamers. TCRdb reanalysed the immunoSEQ multiplex PCR reads using MiXCR and keeps one entry per CDR3 protein. The data contain about 150,000 distinct CDR3 sequences, approximately 94% of them seen just once; the ten biggest clones take up more than 0.2%. The V and J ends lost 7 bases and 3 bases respectively, with 15 bases between them. Germline V gene sequence: CDR1 KGHDR, CDR2 SFDVKD. The CDR3 length is 15 residues.

The sequencing input was CD8+ T cells from PBMCs. The TCR originated in a human donor with multiple sclerosis. The rearrangement joins TRBV24-1 to TRBJ1-5; D perhaps matches TRBD1 (6 bases). CDR3 nucleotide sequence: TGTGCCACCAGCCCCACGTGGGACACCAATCAGCCCCAGCATTTT. Its protein product is CATSPTWDTNQPQHF.